The sequence of this T cell receptor (beta chain) was determined in a study of Graves' ophthalmopathy and Graves' hyperthyroidism. Study results and caveats: With just under 71% sensitivity and roughly 76% specificity, the model predicted ophthalmopathy progression.

The sequenced template was RNA, covering the TCR beta CDR3 region. Amplification began with first-round RT-PCR using HTBI primers, then second-round multiplex PCR was performed. TCRdb passed the multiplex PCR reads through MiXCR, listing each CDR3 protein once. The table has some 750,000 distinct CDR3 sequences, around 40% seen once. In its sample, this clonotype was seen a few times. Its antigen is undetermined. Trimming stripped 5 bases from V and 0 bases from J, with 14 bases between. CDR3 size: 15 residues. The germline V gene has CDR1 SEHNR and CDR2 FQNEAQ (reference sequence). Other autoimmune diseases, uncontrolled infections, pregnancy and lactation each led to patient exclusion. Physicians reached a diagnosis by relying on clinical symptoms, serum thyroxine, TRAb, thyroid ultrasound and orbital computed tomography.

The receptor was isolated from an adult man with Graves' ophthalmopathy. The sequencing sample was made of peripheral blood. V usage is TRBV7-9 and J usage is TRBJ2-7, with D possibly matching TRBD2 (6 bases). In DNA, the CDR3 is TGTGCCAGCAGCACCGACTGGGACTCCTCCTACGAGCAGTACTTC. This translates into CASSTDWDSSYEQYF.